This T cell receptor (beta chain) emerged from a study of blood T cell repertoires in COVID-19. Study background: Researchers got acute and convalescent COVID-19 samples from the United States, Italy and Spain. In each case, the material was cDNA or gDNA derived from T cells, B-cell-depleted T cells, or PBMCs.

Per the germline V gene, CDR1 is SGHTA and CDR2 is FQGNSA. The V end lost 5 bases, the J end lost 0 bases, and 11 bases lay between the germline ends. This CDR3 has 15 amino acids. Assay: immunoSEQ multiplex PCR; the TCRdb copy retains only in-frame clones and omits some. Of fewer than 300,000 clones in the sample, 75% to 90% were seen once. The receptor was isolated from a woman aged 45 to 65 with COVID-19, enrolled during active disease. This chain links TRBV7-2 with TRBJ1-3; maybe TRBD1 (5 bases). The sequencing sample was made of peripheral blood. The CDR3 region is CASSVNRFSGNTIYF. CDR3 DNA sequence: TGTGCCAGCAGCGTAAACAGGTTCTCTGGAAACACCATATATTTT.